The rows below give T cell receptor beta chains drawn from one sample of a study of cytomegalovirus exposure and HLA in healthy donors. Data came from immunoSEQ multiplex PCR; TCRdb stores just in-frame clones and leaves some out. The sample records 180,000 or so clones, 75% to 85% being singletons. The specimen sequenced was PBMCs. Every receptor here comes from a woman aged 25 to 39 in good health and CMV-seropositive. CDR3s include the opening cysteine and the closing phenylalanine or tryptophan.

v_call cdr3_aa
TRBV7-9 CASGGTLYNSPLHF
TRBV6-5 CASSYRSDQPQHF
TRBV5-4 CASSRSRQGTEAFF
TRBV4-2 CASSQGSGVSEQPQHF
TRBV7-2 CASSLTQGAGGYTF
TRBV7-2 CASSASPGGAQYF
TRBV15 CATSPIPGQPSYEQYF
TRBV6-6 CASSYSSRGSSGYTF
TRBV9 CASSPGGQGADTQYF
TRBV6-5 CASSYVGGRNYEQYF
TRBV6-5 CASSLQGAPGELFF
TRBV9 CASSSGGGSPYEQYF
TRBV5-1 CASSLSQGGETQYF
TRBV13 CASSLGGRDYEQYF
TRBV30 CAWSSDRGTDTQYF
TRBV4-3 CASSPSGGFQETQYF
TRBV5-6 CASSWPGQGSYEQYF
TRBV19 CATLPGAGTRGEAFF
TRBV18 CASSPPREGNEQFF
TRBV9 CASSVGRRGYEQYF
TRBV7-9 CASSLSGVPYNEQFF
TRBV6-5 CASIGQPTDTQYF
TRBV27 CASGTWPRGTQETQYF
TRBV5-1 CASSQQTGVTYNEQFF
TRBV18 CASSPNTGTRGNEQFF
TRBV27 CASSLRGDMGYTF
TRBV6-5 CASSRARAGNQPQHF
TRBV15 CATSRDQVGSYNEQFF
TRBV7-9 CASSLASIAGEETQYF
TRBV7-9 CASSFERAEQYF
TRBV4-3 CASSQYTGGRYEQYF
TRBV28 CASSLGGRPETQYF
TRBV28 CASSRGQGRDEQYF